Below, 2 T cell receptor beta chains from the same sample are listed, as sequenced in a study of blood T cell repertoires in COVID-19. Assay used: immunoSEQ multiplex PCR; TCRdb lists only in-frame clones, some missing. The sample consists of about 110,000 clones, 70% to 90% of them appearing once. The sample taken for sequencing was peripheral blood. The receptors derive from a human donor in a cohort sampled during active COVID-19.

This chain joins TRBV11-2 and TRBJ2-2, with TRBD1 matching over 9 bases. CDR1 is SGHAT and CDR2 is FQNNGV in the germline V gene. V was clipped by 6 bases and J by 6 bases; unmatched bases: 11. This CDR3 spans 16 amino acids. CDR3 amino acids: CASSAPGTGKAGELFF. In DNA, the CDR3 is TGTGCCAGCAGTGCCCCGGGGACAGGGAAGGCCGGGGAGCTGTTTTTT.

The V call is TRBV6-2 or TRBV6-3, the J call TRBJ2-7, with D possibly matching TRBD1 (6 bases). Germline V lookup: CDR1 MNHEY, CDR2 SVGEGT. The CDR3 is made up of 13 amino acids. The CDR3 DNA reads TGTGCCAGCAGTTCCGCCACCGGTGGGGACGGGACAGTC. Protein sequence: CASSSATGGDGTV.